A single sample gave rise to the 9 T cell receptor beta chains below, sequenced in a study of response to subunit inactivated influenza vaccine. TCRdb called the RT-PCR reads again in MiXCR, with one record for every CDR3 protein. In the table there are over 400,000 distinct CDR3 sequences, roughly 13% of which are singletons. This material consisted of PBMCs from blood, taken more than 35 days after vaccination. The receptors were gathered from a man aged 45-65 years who received an inactivated influenza vaccine.

In DNA form, the CDR3 reads TGTGCCAGCAGCCAGGTACAGAGTAACTATGGCTACACCTTC. This sequence encodes CASSQVQSNYGYTF. V and J are TRBV4-2 and TRBJ1-2, with D hard to call. Germline V gives CDR1 LGHNA, CDR2 YNFKEQ. The V and J ends lost 3 bases and 1 base respectively, with 9 bases between them. The CDR3 runs 14 residues.

There are a few counts of this clonotype. The chain employs TRBV28 and TRBJ2-7; D not resolved. The germline V and J ends were trimmed by 1 base and 5 bases, with 15 bases remaining between them. The CDR3 runs to 15 residues. Germline V gene sequence: CDR1 MDHEN, CDR2 SYDVKM. The CDR3 here is CASSLSTRVDHEQYF. The CDR3 DNA reads TGTGCCAGCAGTTTATCAACCCGGGTCGATCACGAGCAGTACTTC.

This clonotype was detected only a few times. The CDR3 DNA sequence: TGCGCCAGCAGCGGCTTGGGTGGGCAAGAGACCCAGTACTTC. Translation: CASSGLGGQETQYF. The chain is built from TRBV5-1 and TRBJ2-5; D is ambiguous. This CDR3 is 14 amino acids long. V gave up 4 bases and J gave up 2 bases, with 12 bases separating them. In germline, CDR1 is SGHRS, CDR2 YFSETQ.

There are a few counts of this clonotype. The chain recombines TRBV7-2 with TRBJ2-1; D perhaps matches TRBD2 (6 bases). The germline gives CDR1 SGHTA, CDR2 FQGNSA. V lost 1 base and J lost 8, with 18 bases in between. There are 16 residues in the CDR3. In nucleotides, the CDR3 is TGTGCCAGCAGCTTAGTGGGGACTCCCCCCGGCGATGAGCAGTTCTTC. Its translation: CASSLVGTPPGDEQFF.

This clonotype occurred many times. This chain uses TRBV12-3 or TRBV12-4 with TRBJ2-3; D is unresolved. The CDR3 is 12 amino acids. With 2 bases removed from V and 5 bases from J, the gap between germline ends came to 5 bases. DNA for the CDR3: TGTGCCAGCAGTTTATTGGGAGATACGCAGTATTTT. This encodes CASSLLGDTQYF.

This clonotype came up many times. The gene calls are TRBV7-8 and TRBJ2-1, with a possible D match to TRBD2 (5 bases). The CDR3 extends over 13 amino acids. Germline loops: CDR1 SGHVS, CDR2 FQNEAQ. V gave up 4 bases and J gave up 6 bases, with 10 bases separating them. DNA for the CDR3: TGTGCCAGCAGCTCCGGGATCCCCAATGAGCAGTTCTTC. It is translated as CASSSGIPNEQFF.

V gene TRBV6-1 combines with J gene TRBJ2-5; D ambiguous. V was clipped by 5 bases and J by 5 bases, with 15 bases between them. Germline V gene data show CDR1 as MNHNS and CDR2 as SASEGT. The CDR3 covers 14 residues. The CDR3 region has the DNA TGTGCCAGCAGTACGTGGTCGGCCTCTGAGACCCAGTACTTC. Translated: CASSTWSASETQYF.

This clonotype was counted a single time. The chain's CDR3 is CASSYRGGPNEKLFF. The CDR3 DNA sequence: TGTGCCAGCAGCTACCGGGGAGGCCCTAATGAAAAACTGTTTTTT. The rearrangement uses TRBV5-8 and TRBJ1-4; D is unclear. There are 15 residues in the CDR3. The V gene lost 3 bases and the J gene lost 3 bases, with 12 bases spanning the gap. Germline V gene lookup returns CDR1 SGHTS and CDR2 YDEGEE. Drawing the rest from reference TRBV5-8 and TRBJ1-4, the complete variable domain is EAGVTQSPTHLIKTRGQQATLRCSPISGHTSVYWYQQALGLGLQFLLWYDEGEERNRGNFPPRFSGRQFPNYSSELNVNALELEDSALYLCASSYRGGPNEKLFFGSGTQLSVL.

CDR3 nucleotides: TGTGCCAGCAGCTCCTACCCCGGACAGAACTACGAGCAGTACTTC. Translation: CASSSYPGQNYEQYF. The chain joins TRBV7-2 to TRBJ2-7, with D tentatively TRBD1 (6 bases). V was shortened by 4 bases and J by 3 bases, with 16 bases between the two germline ends. The CDR3 contains 15 residues. Germline V gene data show CDR1 as SGHTA and CDR2 as FQGNSA. Using reference TRBV7-2 and TRBJ2-7 for the parts outside the CDR3, the full variable domain is GAGVSQSPSNKVTEKGKDVELRCDPISGHTALYWYRQSLGQGLEFLIYFQGNSAPDKSGLPSDRFSAERTGGSVSTLTIQRTQQEDSAVYLCASSSYPGQNYEQYFGPGTRLTVT.